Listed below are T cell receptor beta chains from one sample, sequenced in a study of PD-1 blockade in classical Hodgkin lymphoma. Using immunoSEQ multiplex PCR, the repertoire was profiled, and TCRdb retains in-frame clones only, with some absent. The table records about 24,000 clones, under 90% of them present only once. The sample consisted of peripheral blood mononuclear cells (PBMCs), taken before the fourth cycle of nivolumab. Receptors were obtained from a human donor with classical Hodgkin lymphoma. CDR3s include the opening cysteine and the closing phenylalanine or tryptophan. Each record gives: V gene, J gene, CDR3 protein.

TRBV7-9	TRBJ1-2	CASSLGLGQNDNYGYTF
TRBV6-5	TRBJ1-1	CASSYSNKMNTEAFF
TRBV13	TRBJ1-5	CASSSRGINQPQHF
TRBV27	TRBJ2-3	CASSPYRTDTQYF
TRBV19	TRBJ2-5	CASSIGKTQYF
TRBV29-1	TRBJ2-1	CSIQGGTNSGNEQFF
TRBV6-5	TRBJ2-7	CASSYSGTGPYEQYF
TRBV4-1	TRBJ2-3	CASSQDSRFTDTQYF
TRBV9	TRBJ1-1	CASSPWGQETEAFF
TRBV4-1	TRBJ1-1	CASSQGPVKVEAFF
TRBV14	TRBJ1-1	CASSQDSSRGEAFF
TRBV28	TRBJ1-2	CASSFEGATLYGYTF
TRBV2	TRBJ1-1	CASSAGRTNTEAFF
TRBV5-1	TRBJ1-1	CASSLFWVRGKTEAFF
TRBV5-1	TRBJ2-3	CASSLLERGRGDTQYF